This TCR beta chain comes out of a study of blood T cell repertoires in COVID-19. The assay was immunoSEQ multiplex PCR, and TCRdb's table has in-frame clones only and misses some. The data contain roughly 410,000 clones, about 87% of them singletons. CDR1 and CDR2 (germline): SGHTA, FQGNSA. This CDR3 has 14 amino acids. With 2 bases removed from V and 7 bases from J, the gap between germline ends came to 12 bases. The chain employs TRBV7-2 and TRBJ1-3; D perhaps matches TRBD1 (5 bases). This TCR came from an older woman with COVID-19, enrolled during active disease. Sequencing was performed on peripheral blood. CDR3 in amino acids: CASSLSRVGNTIYF. The CDR3 coding sequence is TGTGCCAGCAGCTTAAGCAGGGTTGGGAACACCATATATTTT. Full variable domain (rest looked up from reference TRBV7-2 and TRBJ1-3): GAGVSQSPSNKVTEKGKDVELRCDPISGHTALYWYRQSLGQGLEFLIYFQGNSAPDKSGLPSDRFSAERTGGSVSTLTIQRTQQEDSAVYLCASSLSRVGNTIYFGEGSWLTVV.